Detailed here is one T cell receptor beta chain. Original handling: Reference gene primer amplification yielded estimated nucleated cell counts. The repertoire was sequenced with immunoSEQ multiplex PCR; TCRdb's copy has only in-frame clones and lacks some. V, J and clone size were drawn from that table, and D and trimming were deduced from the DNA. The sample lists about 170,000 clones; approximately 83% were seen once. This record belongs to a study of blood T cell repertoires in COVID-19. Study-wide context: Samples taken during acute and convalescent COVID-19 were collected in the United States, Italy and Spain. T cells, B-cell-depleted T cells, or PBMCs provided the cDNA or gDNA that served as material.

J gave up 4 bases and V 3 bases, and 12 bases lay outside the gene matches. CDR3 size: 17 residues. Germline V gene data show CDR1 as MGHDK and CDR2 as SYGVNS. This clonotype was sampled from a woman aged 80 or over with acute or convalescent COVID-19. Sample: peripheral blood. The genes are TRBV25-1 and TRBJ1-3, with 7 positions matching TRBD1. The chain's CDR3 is CASSDHSDREIGNTIYF. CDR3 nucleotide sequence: TGTGCCAGCAGTGATCACTCCGACAGGGAGATAGGAAACACCATATATTTT.